One sample yielded the 27 T cell receptor beta chains listed below, sequenced in a study of beta chain features in type 1 diabetes. The entirety of the isolated RNA underwent reverse transcription, so expressed TCRB transcripts were sequenced. The protocol was immunoSEQ multiplex PCR, while the TCRdb copy is restricted to in-frame clones and leaves out a portion. This sample has roughly 250,000 clones; 68% occur once, and the top ten carry approximately 0.053%. Sequencing input: naive CD4+ T cells from blood. These receptors came from a man under 40 in good health.

This clone was seen a handful of times. The chain links TRBV29-1 to TRBJ2-7; D unclear. Germline CDR1 and CDR2: SQVTM and ANQGSEA. V lost 5 bases and J lost 4, with 15 bases in between. This CDR3 spans 13 amino acids. CDR3 protein: CSVYTPRSYEQYF. CDR3 DNA sequence: TGCAGCGTTTACACGCCTCGGTCGTACGAGCAGTACTTC.

V gene TRBV6-6 combines with J gene TRBJ1-4; 7 nucleotides match TRBD1. The germline CDR1 and CDR2 sequences are MNHNY and SVGAGI (reference sequence). There are 14 residues in the CDR3. With 7 bases clipped from V and 8 bases from J, the junction kept 10 bases outside the gene matches. CDR3 in amino acids: CASKWRQGLEKLFF. CDR3 bases: TGTGCCAGCAAATGGCGACAGGGTCTAGAAAAACTGTTTTTT.

This clone was seen more than once but under ten times. The chain carries TRBV30 and TRBJ2-5; no reliable D call. Looked up from germline, CDR1 is GTSNPN and CDR2 is SVGIG (reference sequence). Between the trimmed V and J ends, which lost 0 bases and 1 base, there was a span of 6 bases. The CDR3 totals 13 residues. CDR3 coding DNA: TGTGCCTGGAGTGTATTCCCCCAAGAGACCCAGTACTTC. It is translated as CAWSVFPQETQYF.

This clone occurred once. The chain combines TRBV29-1 with TRBJ2-7; TRBD1 matches at 10 bases. V was pared by 5 bases and J by 6 bases, with 7 bases of the junction left unmatched. The CDR3 loop spans 13 amino acids. The germline V gene has CDR1 SQVTM and CDR2 ANQGSEA. CDR3 in amino acids: CSVRQGASGEQYF. The CDR3 region has the DNA TGCAGCGTTAGACAGGGGGCTTCGGGCGAGCAGTACTTC.

This clone was seen a few times. This chain connects TRBV29-1 to TRBJ2-5; 7 bases line up with TRBD1. V was pared by 3 bases and J by 5 bases, with 6 bases of the junction left unmatched. This CDR3 region has 13 residues. Germline values: CDR1 SQVTM, CDR2 ANQGSEA. The CDR3 DNA follows: TGCAGCGTTGAGAAGGGGGCACGGGAGACCCAGTACTTC. Protein sequence: CSVEKGARETQYF.

In its sample, this clone was seen once. The chain uses TRBV9 and TRBJ2-1, with 8 bases matching TRBD2. The length of the CDR3 is 14 residues. V trimming: 4 bases; J trimming: 2 bases; junction bases outside the gene matches: 2. CDR1 is SGDLS and CDR2 is YYNGEE in the germline V gene. For the CDR3, the DNA is TGTGCCAGCAGCATTAGCGGGGCCTACAATGAGCAGTTCTTC. Residues: CASSISGAYNEQFF.

This chain joins TRBV29-1 and TRBJ2-7; TRBD1 agrees at 9 bases. The CDR3 spans 14 residues. The germline CDR1 and CDR2 sequences are SQVTM and ANQGSEA. Losses at the gene ends were 7 bases for V and 3 bases for J; bases not matched to a gene: 10. CDR3 loop: CSAKPGTGSYEQYF. CDR3 DNA sequence: TGCAGCGCTAAACCCGGGACAGGGAGCTACGAGCAGTACTTC.

This chain links TRBV30 with TRBJ2-2, with D possibly TRBD2 on 6 matching bases. The CDR3 consists of 14 residues. V shed 8 bases and J shed 0 bases, with 13 bases lying between them. Germline lookup yields CDR1 GTSNPN and CDR2 SVGIG (reference sequence). CDR3 in amino acids: CAAPGLPNTGELFF. The CDR3 nucleotides are TGTGCCGCGCCGGGACTCCCGAACACCGGGGAGCTGTTTTTT.

The V call is TRBV6-1, the J call TRBJ2-5, with D possibly TRBD1 on 6 matching bases. This CDR3 is built from 11 residues. With 11 bases removed from V and 3 bases from J, the gap between germline ends came to 10 bases. Germline CDR1 MNHNS, CDR2 SASEGT. The CDR3 here is CASQGEETQYF. CDR3 DNA: TGTGCCTCACAGGGTGAAGAGACCCAGTACTTC.

This rearrangement joins TRBV4-3 to TRBJ2-7; D is possibly TRBD2 (5 bases). The CDR3 spans 14 residues. V lost 3 bases and J 1 base, leaving 10 bases between the germline ends. Per germline, CDR1 LGHNA and CDR2 YSLEER. The CDR3: CASSQQRWSYEQYF. The CDR3 coding sequence is TGCGCCAGCAGCCAGCAGCGGTGGTCCTACGAGCAGTACTTC.

V usage is TRBV7-9 and J usage is TRBJ2-2; perhaps TRBD1 as D (5 bases). The CDR3 sequence is 15 residues long. The V and J ends lost 6 bases and 1 base respectively, with 12 bases between them. Germline V gene lookup returns CDR1 SEHNR and CDR2 FQNEAQ (reference sequence). CDR3 sequence: CASRAGSMNTGELFF. CDR3 coding DNA: TGTGCCAGCAGGGCAGGGTCGATGAACACCGGGGAGCTGTTTTTT.

J is TRBJ2-7 and V is TRBV10-3; 10 bases are a match to TRBD1. Unmatched junction bases numbered 1, after V lost 9 bases and J lost 2 bases. CDR3 length: 12 residues. CDR1 and CDR2 from the germline V gene are ENHRY and SYGVKD. The DNA of the CDR3 is TGTGCCATGGGACAGGGGCCCTACGAGCAGTACTTC. Encoded protein: CAMGQGPYEQYF.

V gene TRBV7-2 combines with J gene TRBJ1-5; no clear D. The CDR3 length is 13 residues. The germline CDR1 and CDR2 sequences are SGHTA and FQGNSA. Trimming removed 2 bases at V and 5 bases at J, with 7 bases between. CDR3: CASSLLIDQPQHF. Written as DNA, the CDR3 is TGTGCCAGCAGCTTACTGATCGATCAGCCCCAGCATTTT.

This clone was seen more than once but under ten times. The genes are TRBV30 and TRBJ1-1, with D perhaps TRBD1 (5 bases). The length of the CDR3 is 13 residues. Trimming left V 4 bases short and J 3 bases short, with 12 bases between. Per germline, CDR1 GTSNPN and CDR2 SVGIG (reference sequence). This chain's CDR3 is CAWTRGVDTEAFF. CDR3 bases: TGTGCCTGGACGAGAGGGGTGGACACTGAAGCTTTCTTT.

V usage is TRBV30 and J usage is TRBJ2-5; D is possibly TRBD1 (6 bases). CDR3 size: 12 residues. Germline V gene sequence: CDR1 GTSNPN, CDR2 SVGIG (reference sequence). V was shortened by 5 bases and J by 7 bases, with 14 bases between the two germline ends. CDR3 region: CAWARGGGTQYF. CDR3 DNA: TGTGCCTGGGCACGAGGGGGTGGGACCCAGTACTTC.

The CDR3 sequence: CASSTGQTSYNSPLHF. The CDR3 nucleotides are TGCGCCAGCAGCACGGGACAGACATCCTATAATTCACCCCTCCACTTT. The V and J genes are TRBV5-1 and TRBJ1-6; TRBD1 agrees at 7 bases. From germline, CDR1 is SGHRS and CDR2 YFSETQ. CDR3 length: 16 amino acids. Losses at the gene ends were 4 bases for V and 1 base for J; bases not matched to a gene: 5.

This rearrangement joins TRBV5-1 to TRBJ2-1; the match to TRBD1 covers 9 bases. J was trimmed by 7 bases and V by 4 bases; bases with no gene match: 9. CDR3 length equals 15 residues. Per the germline V gene, CDR1 is SGHRS and CDR2 is YFSETQ. CDR3 region: CASSPGDRVGNEQFF. CDR3 nucleotides: TGCGCCAGCAGCCCCGGGGACAGGGTTGGAAATGAGCAGTTCTTC.

J is TRBJ2-1 and V is TRBV11-2; possibly TRBD2 for D (6 bases). Looked up from germline, CDR1 is SGHAT and CDR2 is FQNNGV. This CDR3 contains 14 residues. The CDR3 DNA is TGTGCTATCAGGCGGGAAAGCTCCTACAATGAGCAGTTCTTC. Residues: CAIRRESSYNEQFF.

The table lists this clone with a few counts. This sequence joins TRBV6-1 and TRBJ2-1; 10 bases agree with TRBD1. Per the germline V gene, CDR1 is MNHNS and CDR2 is SASEGT. This CDR3 comprises 15 residues. V lost 4 bases and J lost 5; bases outside the gene matches: 5. The DNA of the CDR3 is TGTGCCAGCAGTGGACCGGGACAGGGGAACAATGAGCAGTTCTTC. This encodes CASSGPGQGNNEQFF.

With regard to this clone: The same CDR3 is also encoded by other DNA sequences in this sample. The chain couples TRBV9 to TRBJ2-1, with no clear D. The CDR3 totals 14 residues. Deletions cut 3 bases from V and 1 base from J, with 8 bases between. Germline V CDR1 and CDR2: SGDLS, YYNGEE. CDR3 sequence reads: CASSEGSSYNEQFF. In nucleotides, the CDR3 is TGTGCCAGCAGCGAAGGCAGTTCCTACAATGAGCAGTTCTTC.

This clone was detected only a few times. The CDR3 is CAWSDGGNQPQHF. CDR3 sequence (DNA): TGTGCCTGGAGTGACGGGGGCAATCAGCCCCAGCATTTT. The V gene is TRBV30, the J gene TRBJ1-5; D uncertain. Germline lookup yields CDR1 GTSNPN and CDR2 SVGIG (reference sequence). Trimming left V 1 base short and J 2 bases short, with 6 bases between. This CDR3 spans 13 amino acids.

This chain joins TRBV5-1 and TRBJ2-2, with TRBD2 identical over 9 bases. V dropped 0 bases and J dropped 4; count of bases not matched to a gene: 4. The CDR3 spans 16 residues. Germline loops: CDR1 SGHRS, CDR2 YFSETQ. The CDR3 loop reads CASSLAPSGATGELFF. The CDR3, as DNA: TGCGCCAGCAGCTTGGCTCCTAGCGGGGCCACCGGGGAGCTGTTTTTT. Together with reference TRBV5-1 and TRBJ2-2, the CDR3 gives the full variable domain: KAGVTQTPRYLIKTRGQQVTLSCSPISGHRSVSWYQQTPGQGLQFLFEYFSETQRNKGNFPGRFSGRQFSNSRSEMNVSTLELGDSALYLCASSLAPSGATGELFFGEGSRLTVL.

This clone was observed once. The DNA for the CDR3 is TGTGCCAGCAGCAAGGGACAGGGGGCCGAGCAGTACTTC. It yields the protein CASSKGQGAEQYF. This rearrangement joins TRBV9 to TRBJ2-7; the match to TRBD1 covers 12 bases. The V and J ends lost 4 bases and 6 bases, in that order; junction bases with no gene match: 2. The CDR3 sequence is 13 residues long. Germline V gene sequence: CDR1 SGDLS, CDR2 YYNGEE.

The chain carries TRBV4-2 and TRBJ2-7; tentative D call: TRBD1 (8 bases). Germline CDR1 is LGHNA and CDR2 is YNFKEQ. Trimming pared 2 bases from V and 4 bases from J, leaving 15 bases between. The length of the CDR3 is 15 residues. The CDR3 region has the DNA TGTGCCAGCAGCCAAAGAACAGGGGGAGGGTACGAGCAGTACTTC. It encodes CASSQRTGGGYEQYF.

This chain joins TRBV7-9 and TRBJ1-2; D not certain. The ends were cut back, 4 bases at V and 5 bases at J, with 14 bases in the middle. Germline CDR1 reads SEHNR; CDR2 reads FQNEAQ (reference sequence). This CDR3 spans 14 amino acids. The CDR3 DNA follows: TGTGCCAGCAGCTCCTCGGGGTCAGTTTATGGCTACACCTTC. Translation: CASSSSGSVYGYTF.

V gene TRBV7-2 combines with J gene TRBJ2-5, with 7 bases identical to TRBD1. The J segment lost 4 bases and the V segment lost 5 bases, leaving 7 bases of the junction unmatched. This CDR3 is 14 amino acids long. Germline lookup yields CDR1 SGHTA and CDR2 FQGNSA. CDR3 amino acids: CASSEGAERETQYF. The CDR3 DNA follows: TGTGCCAGCAGCGAGGGGGCCGAGCGAGAGACCCAGTACTTC.

The CDR3 DNA follows: TGTGCCTGGCTACGGGACTTGTATAACACCTTC. This gives the protein CAWLRDLYNTF. The chain employs TRBV30 and TRBJ1-2; perhaps TRBD1 as D (5 bases). Trimming shortened V by 5 bases and J by 12 bases, and 16 bases separated the two germline ends. Per the germline V gene, CDR1 is GTSNPN and CDR2 is SVGIG (reference sequence). The CDR3 is 11 residues long. Complete variable domain (other parts from reference TRBV30 and TRBJ1-2): SQTIHQWPATLVQPVGSPLSLECTVEGTSNPNLYWYRQAAGRGLQLLFYSVGIGQISSEVPQNLSASRPQDRQFILSSKKLLLSDSGFYLCAWLRDLYNTFGSGTRLTVV.